These 28 T cell receptor beta chains were sequenced from one sample in a study of T cell repertoires in cytomegalovirus infection. MiXCR was run by TCRdb on the reads, yielding one entry per CDR3 protein. The sample has under 350,000 distinct CDR3 sequences; around 10% are singletons. The sample taken for sequencing was PBMCs. Receptor source: a human donor in good health (CMV status not recorded). Some clones in this sample may be carry-over from other donors' samples.

This clonotype was observed at least ten times. The V and J genes are TRBV20-1 and TRBJ1-2, with D possibly TRBD1 on 6 matching bases. This CDR3 has 17 residues. V was pared by 4 bases and J by 6 bases, with 27 bases between. Germline CDR1 DFQATT, CDR2 SNEGSKA (reference sequence). The CDR3 DNA reads as TGCAGTGCTATCCCAACTCCCTTGACAGGCCGACCGAATGGCTACACCTTC. This encodes CSAIPTPLTGRPNGYTF.

This clonotype has at least ten counts. This chain links TRBV7-3 with TRBJ2-6; maybe TRBD1 (5 bases). The CDR3 has 15 amino acids. V lost 5 bases, J lost 4 bases, and 12 bases lay in between. Germline V CDR1 and CDR2: SGHTA, FQGTGA. In nucleotides, the CDR3 is TGTGCCAGCAGCGCGCTTGGGGCGGGGGCCAACGTCCTGACTTTC. Translating gives CASSALGAGANVLTF. Using reference TRBV7-3 and TRBJ2-6 for the parts outside the CDR3, the full variable domain is GAGVSQTPSNKVTEKGKYVELRCDPISGHTALYWYRQSLGQGPEFLIYFQGTGAADDSGLPNDRFFAVRPEGSVSTLKIQRTERGDSAVYLCASSALGAGANVLTFGAGSRLTVL.

This clonotype came up many times. J is TRBJ2-3 and V is TRBV20-1, with a possible D match to TRBD2 (7 bases). The CDR3 is 15 amino acids. V gave up 5 bases and J gave up 2 bases, with 17 bases separating them. CDR1 and CDR2 from the germline V gene are DFQATT and SNEGSKA (reference sequence). The CDR3 protein is CSAFRRGGNTDTQYF. DNA for the CDR3: TGCAGTGCTTTCCGAAGGGGGGGGAACACAGATACGCAGTATTTT.

Ten or more counts support this clonotype. This chain connects TRBV20-1 to TRBJ2-7; 7 bases align to TRBD1. Trimming took 0 bases from V and 4 from J; bases not matched to a gene: 15. The CDR3 consists of 17 residues. Germline CDR1 reads DFQATT; CDR2 reads SNEGSKA (reference sequence). The CDR3, as DNA: TGCAGTGCTAGAGAATCCCTAAGGGGGCGCGGGTTGTACGAGCAGTACTTC. This encodes CSARESLRGRGLYEQYF.

This clonotype has ten or more counts. This chain uses TRBV19 with TRBJ2-2, with D unclear. CDR1 and CDR2 (germline): LNHDA, SQIVND (reference sequence). The CDR3 is made up of 11 amino acids. The germline V and J ends were trimmed by 8 bases and 4 bases, with 5 bases remaining between them. The CDR3 spells CASPLTGELFF. CDR3 nucleotide sequence: TGTGCCAGTCCTCTCACCGGGGAGCTGTTTTTT.

This clonotype was counted at least ten times. The chain combines TRBV13 with TRBJ1-1; the match to TRBD1 covers 7 bases. This CDR3 is 12 amino acids long. Unmatched junction bases numbered 2, after V lost 4 bases and J lost 6 bases. Germline V lookup: CDR1 PRHDT, CDR2 FYEKMQ (reference sequence). CDR3 sequence (DNA): TGTGCCAGCAGCTACAGGGGTGCTGAAGCTTTCTTT. Translating gives CASSYRGAEAFF.

This clonotype was counted many times. The chain's CDR3 is CASSLEGVLTDTQYF. CDR3 DNA: TGCGCCAGCAGCTTGGAAGGGGTGCTCACAGATACGCAGTATTTT. The chain couples TRBV5-1 to TRBJ2-3, with a weak D call TRBD1 (5 bases). V lost 0 bases and J 2 bases, leaving 10 bases between the germline ends. The germline CDR1 and CDR2 sequences are SGHRS and YFSETQ. The CDR3 has 15 residues.

The V and J genes are TRBV5-5 and TRBJ1-2; 8 bases line up with TRBD1. In germline, CDR1 is SGHKS, CDR2 YYEKEE (reference sequence). The CDR3 spans 14 residues. Trimming removed 4 bases from V and 4 bases from J; junction bases left unmatched: 6. The CDR3 DNA is TGTGCCAGCAGCACCCCGACAGGGGTCTATGGCTACACCTTC. Amino acid sequence: CASSTPTGVYGYTF.

The V and J genes are TRBV2 and TRBJ2-7; weak D call: TRBD1 (6 bases). From germline, CDR1 is SNHLY and CDR2 FYNNEI. CDR3 length: 14 residues. Trimming stripped 8 bases from V and 1 base from J, with 15 bases between. The CDR3 nucleotides read TGTGCCAGCGCTGAGACAGGTCTATCCTACGAGCAGTACTTC. This codes for CASAETGLSYEQYF.

This clonotype came up many times. The chain combines TRBV20-1 with TRBJ2-3, with D possibly being TRBD1 or TRBD2 (5 bases each). Trimming cost V 4 bases and J 7 bases, with 15 bases left between them. The CDR3 loop spans 13 amino acids. In germline, CDR1 is DFQATT, CDR2 SNEGSKA (reference sequence). The CDR3 coding sequence is TGCAGTGCTACCCGGGACCCGGGGTATACGCAGTATTTT. As protein: CSATRDPGYTQYF.

J is TRBJ2-2 and V is TRBV28, with 11 nucleotides matching TRBD1. The CDR3 is 15 amino acids. The germline CDR1 and CDR2 sequences are MDHEN and SYDVKM. V lost 6 bases, J lost 4 bases, and 4 bases stayed unmatched. The CDR3 coding sequence is TGTGCCAGCAGCGGGGGACAGGGGGTCACCGGGGAGCTGTTTTTT. Residues: CASSGGQGVTGELFF.

In its sample, this clonotype was seen many times. V usage is TRBV7-9 and J usage is TRBJ1-6; no reliable D call. This CDR3 comprises 13 residues. Germline CDR1 SEHNR, CDR2 FQNEAQ (reference sequence). V was cut by 1 base and J by 8 bases, with 6 bases left in between. CDR3 loop: CASSLVGDSPLHF. The CDR3 DNA sequence: TGTGCCAGCAGCTTAGTAGGCGATTCACCCCTCCACTTT.

This clonotype has a count of ten or more. The rearrangement joins TRBV7-2 to TRBJ1-1; D gene unclear. V lost 2 bases and J lost 6, with 19 bases in between. The CDR3 is 16 residues long. Germline V CDR1 and CDR2: SGHTA, FQGNSA. CDR3 sequence (DNA): TGTGCCAGCAGCTTATCCGGATACCCCTCACGCCCTGAAGCTTTCTTT. Encoded protein: CASSLSGYPSRPEAFF.

This clonotype was recorded at least ten times. The V and J genes are TRBV3-1 and TRBJ2-2, with TRBD1 identical over 9 bases. Germline V lookup: CDR1 LGHDT, CDR2 YNNKEL (reference sequence). V lost 3 bases and J lost 2; bases outside the gene matches: 10. The CDR3 has 18 amino acids. The CDR3 loop reads CASSHGTGTKKNTGELFF. CDR3 in DNA: TGTGCCAGCAGCCATGGGACAGGGACCAAAAAAAACACCGGGGAGCTGTTTTTT.

This chain connects TRBV28 to TRBJ1-5; no definite D call. Looked up from germline, CDR1 is MDHEN and CDR2 is SYDVKM. The CDR3 is made up of 14 amino acids. V was trimmed by 5 bases and J by 6 bases, leaving 14 bases between them. The CDR3 sequence: CASSPYGRTQPQHF. The CDR3 nucleotides read TGTGCCAGCAGTCCATATGGGAGGACTCAGCCCCAGCATTTT.

This clonotype was observed a few times. The chain uses TRBV2 and TRBJ2-7; D could derive from TRBD1 or TRBD2 (5 bases each). CDR1 and CDR2 (germline): SNHLY, FYNNEI. The CDR3 is 14 residues long. V lost 4 bases and J lost 2, with 12 bases in between. CDR3 DNA: TGTGCCAGCAGTGGGGACGGACGCACCTACGAGCAGTACGTC. Amino acid sequence: CASSGDGRTYEQYV.

The table lists this clonotype with many counts. This chain joins TRBV7-2 and TRBJ2-7; D is uncertain. The CDR3 loop spans 13 amino acids. Trimming removed 1 base at V and 3 bases at J, with 7 bases between. Germline V CDR1 and CDR2: SGHTA, FQGNSA. The CDR3 DNA reads as TGTGCCAGCAGCTTAGAGAAGGGCTACGAGCAGTACGTC. This codes for CASSLEKGYEQYV.

This clonotype was found many times. The chain links TRBV7-2 to TRBJ1-4; D unclear. This CDR3 has 14 amino acids. In germline, CDR1 is SGHTA, CDR2 FQGNSA. V shed 1 base and J shed 5 bases, with 8 bases lying between them. The CDR3 here is CASSLERPNEKLFF. The CDR3 DNA reads TGTGCCAGCAGCTTAGAACGGCCGAATGAAAAACTGTTTTTT.

This clonotype has a count of ten or more. The CDR3, as DNA: TGTGCTAGTGGTTTGGTACTTGGCAGAAACACCGGGGAGCTGTTTTTT. Its protein is CASGLVLGRNTGELFF. The chain has TRBV12-5 and TRBJ2-2; D gene ambiguous. Germline assignment: CDR1 LGHNT and CDR2 FRNRAP. The CDR3 runs to 16 residues. Trimming cost V 0 bases and J 2 bases, with 10 bases left between them.

This clonotype was seen repeatedly, ten times or more. The chain recombines TRBV6-2 or TRBV6-3 with TRBJ2-2; D possibly uses TRBD1 or TRBD2 (5 bases each). This CDR3 spans 17 amino acids. The ends were cut back, 5 bases at V and 0 bases at J, with 16 bases in the middle. Germline CDR1 is MNHEY and CDR2 is SVGEGT. The CDR3 nucleotides read TGTGCCAGCAGTATAATGGGACGGACGACGAACACCGGGGAGCTGTTTTTT. This translates into CASSIMGRTTNTGELFF.

This sequence joins TRBV6-5 and TRBJ1-2; perhaps TRBD1 as D (6 bases). This CDR3 spans 15 amino acids. The germline CDR1 and CDR2 sequences are MNHEY and SVGAGI. V was cut by 7 bases and J by 7 bases, with 22 bases left in between. CDR3 nucleotide sequence: TGTGCCAGCAAAGGGGGGGAGACCACCCTCCGTGGCTACACCTTC. This encodes CASKGGETTLRGYTF.

In this sample, this clonotype turned up many times. CDR3 sequence (DNA): TGTGCCAGCAGTTACTCAAGCCGGGGGAGCACAGATACGCAGTATTTT. This gives the protein CASSYSSRGSTDTQYF. This chain links TRBV6-5 with TRBJ2-3, with a possible D match to TRBD2 (6 bases). In germline, CDR1 is MNHEY, CDR2 SVGAGI. Trimming took off 0 bases at V and 0 bases at J, with 10 bases between the two ends. This CDR3 has 16 amino acids.

This chain links TRBV28 with TRBJ1-5, with a tentative D call TRBD1 (6 bases). Germline lookup yields CDR1 MDHEN and CDR2 SYDVKM. The CDR3 contains 16 residues. V was clipped by 4 bases and J by 3 bases, with 16 bases between them. CDR3 residues: CASSSPTTGYNQPQHF. CDR3 nucleotides: TGTGCCAGCAGTTCCCCAACAACAGGGTACAATCAGCCCCAGCATTTT. The full variable domain, its missing parts supplied by reference TRBV28 and TRBJ1-5, is DVKVTQSSRYLVKRTGEKVFLECVQDMDHENMFWYRQDPGLGLRLIYFSYDVKMKEKGDIPEGYSVSREKKERFSLILESASTNQTSMYLCASSSPTTGYNQPQHFGDGTRLSIL.

This clonotype was seen many times. The chain joins TRBV7-3 to TRBJ1-1; 7 nucleotides match TRBD1. Germline assignment: CDR1 SGHTA and CDR2 FQGTGA. V gave up 5 bases and J gave up 10 bases; unmatched junction bases: 10. CDR3 size: 13 residues. The CDR3 reads CASSMGTDRAAFF. As DNA, the CDR3 is TGTGCCAGCAGCATGGGCACCGACAGGGCAGCTTTCTTT.

This clonotype showed up many times. The gene calls are TRBV7-8 and TRBJ1-5; TRBD1 aligns across 7 bases. The CDR3 is made up of 13 amino acids. The V and J ends lost 5 bases and 4 bases, in that order; junction bases with no gene match: 2. The germline V gene encodes CDR1 SGHVS and CDR2 FQNEAQ. The CDR3 here is CASSLGQNQPQHF. CDR3 sequence (DNA): TGTGCCAGCAGCCTGGGACAGAATCAGCCCCAGCATTTT.

This clonotype was counted many times. The gene calls are TRBV20-1 and TRBJ2-1; TRBD1 matches 7 bases. Trimming took 5 bases from V and 3 from J; bases not matched to a gene: 13. Germline V lookup: CDR1 DFQATT, CDR2 SNEGSKA (reference sequence). The CDR3 covers 16 residues. DNA of the CDR3: TGCAGTGCTTTTCGGGACAGTCTTGGTATCTACAATGAGCAGTTCTTC. This codes for CSAFRDSLGIYNEQFF.

This clonotype was counted between two and nine times. The chain recombines TRBV5-5 with TRBJ2-7, with TRBD1 matching 7 bases. The germline V gene encodes CDR1 SGHKS and CDR2 YYEKEE (reference sequence). The CDR3 covers 15 residues. With V trimmed by 1 base and J by 0 bases, 4 bases remained unmatched. The CDR3 DNA is TGTGCCAGCAGCTTGTATACAGGGGTCTCCTACGAGCAGTACGTC. It codes for CASSLYTGVSYEQYV.

This clonotype was seen many times. V gene TRBV6-5 combines with J gene TRBJ2-5; tentative D call: TRBD2 (6 bases). The germline V gene has CDR1 MNHEY and CDR2 SVGAGI. The CDR3 covers 16 residues. The V and J ends lost 5 bases and 3 bases respectively, with 19 bases between them. The CDR3 reads CASSTGLFQPKETQYF. In DNA form, the CDR3 reads TGTGCCAGCAGTACGGGACTCTTTCAACCGAAAGAGACCCAGTACTTC.